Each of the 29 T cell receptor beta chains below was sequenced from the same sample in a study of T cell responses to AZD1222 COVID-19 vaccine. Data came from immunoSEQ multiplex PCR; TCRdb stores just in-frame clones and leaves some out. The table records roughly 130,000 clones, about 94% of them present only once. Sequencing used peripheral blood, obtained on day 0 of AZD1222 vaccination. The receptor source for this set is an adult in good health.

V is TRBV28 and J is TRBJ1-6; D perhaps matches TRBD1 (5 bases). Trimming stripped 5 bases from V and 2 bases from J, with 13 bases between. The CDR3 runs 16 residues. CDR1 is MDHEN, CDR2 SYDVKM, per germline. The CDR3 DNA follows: TGTGCCAGCAGTCCCGACGACAGACCCTATAATTCACCCCTCCACTTT. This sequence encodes CASSPDDRPYNSPLHF.

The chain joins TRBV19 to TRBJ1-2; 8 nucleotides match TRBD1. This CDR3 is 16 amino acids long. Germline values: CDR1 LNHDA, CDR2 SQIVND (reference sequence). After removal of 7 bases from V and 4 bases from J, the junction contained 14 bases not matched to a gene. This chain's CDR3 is CASTPPGTGLGYGYTF. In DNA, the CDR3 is TGTGCCAGTACGCCTCCCGGGACAGGTTTAGGCTATGGCTACACCTTC.

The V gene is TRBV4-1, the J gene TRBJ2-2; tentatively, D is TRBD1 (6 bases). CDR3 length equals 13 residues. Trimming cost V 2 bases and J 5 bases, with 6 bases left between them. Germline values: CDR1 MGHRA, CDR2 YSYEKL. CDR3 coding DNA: TGCGCCAGCAGCCAAACAGGGACCGGGGAGCTGTTTTTT. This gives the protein CASSQTGTGELFF.

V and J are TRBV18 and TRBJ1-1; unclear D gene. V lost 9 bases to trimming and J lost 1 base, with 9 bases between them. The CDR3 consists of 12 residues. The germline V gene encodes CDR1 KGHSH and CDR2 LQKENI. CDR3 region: CASQDGNTEAFF. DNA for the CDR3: TGTGCCAGTCAGGACGGGAACACTGAAGCTTTCTTT.

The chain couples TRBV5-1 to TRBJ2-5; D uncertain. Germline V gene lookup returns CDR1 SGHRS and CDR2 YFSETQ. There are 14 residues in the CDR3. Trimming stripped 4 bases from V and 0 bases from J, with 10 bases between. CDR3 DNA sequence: TGCGCCAGCAGCACCGCCACGAACCAAGAGACCCAGTACTTC. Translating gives CASSTATNQETQYF.

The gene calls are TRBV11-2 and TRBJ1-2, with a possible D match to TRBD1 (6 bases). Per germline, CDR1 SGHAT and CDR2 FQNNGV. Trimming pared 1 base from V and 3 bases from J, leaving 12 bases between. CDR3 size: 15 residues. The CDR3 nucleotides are TGTGCCAGCAGCTTAGGAGGGGGGACACACTATGGCTACACCTTC. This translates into CASSLGGGTHYGYTF.

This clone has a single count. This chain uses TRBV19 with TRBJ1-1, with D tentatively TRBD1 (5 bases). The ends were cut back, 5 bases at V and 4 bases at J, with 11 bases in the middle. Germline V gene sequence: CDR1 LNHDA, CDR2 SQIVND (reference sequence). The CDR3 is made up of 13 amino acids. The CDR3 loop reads CASSQVGGTEAFF. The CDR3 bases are TGTGCCAGTAGTCAGGTGGGGGGCACTGAAGCTTTCTTT.

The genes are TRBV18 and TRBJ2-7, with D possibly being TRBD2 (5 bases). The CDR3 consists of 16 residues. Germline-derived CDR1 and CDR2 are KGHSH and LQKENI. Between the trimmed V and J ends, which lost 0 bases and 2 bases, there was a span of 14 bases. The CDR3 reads CASSPPILLGTYEQYF. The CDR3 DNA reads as TGTGCCAGCTCACCACCCATACTACTAGGGACCTACGAGCAGTACTTC. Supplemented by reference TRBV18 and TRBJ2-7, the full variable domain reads NAGVMQNPRHLVRRRGQEARLRCSPMKGHSHVYWYRQLPEEGLKFMVYLQKENIIDESGMPKERFSAEFPKEGPSILRIQQVVRGDSAAYFCASSPPILLGTYEQYFGPGTRLTVT.

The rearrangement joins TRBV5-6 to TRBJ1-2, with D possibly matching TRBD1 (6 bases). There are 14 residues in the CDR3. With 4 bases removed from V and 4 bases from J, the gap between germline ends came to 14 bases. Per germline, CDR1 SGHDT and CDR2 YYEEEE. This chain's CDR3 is CASSITGLTYGYTF. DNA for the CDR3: TGTGCCAGCAGCATTACAGGGCTCACCTATGGCTACACCTTC.

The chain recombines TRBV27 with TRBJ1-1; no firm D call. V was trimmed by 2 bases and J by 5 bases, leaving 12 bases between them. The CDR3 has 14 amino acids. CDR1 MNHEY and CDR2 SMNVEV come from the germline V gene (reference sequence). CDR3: CASSLKGVWTEAFF. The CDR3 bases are TGTGCCAGCAGTTTAAAAGGAGTTTGGACTGAAGCTTTCTTT.

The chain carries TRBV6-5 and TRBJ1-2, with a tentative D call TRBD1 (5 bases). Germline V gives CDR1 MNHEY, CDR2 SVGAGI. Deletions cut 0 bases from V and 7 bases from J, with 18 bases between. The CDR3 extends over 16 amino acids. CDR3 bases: TGTGCCAGCAGTTACTCGATTAGGTCCAGGGTCGGTGGCTACACCTTC. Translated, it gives CASSYSIRSRVGGYTF.

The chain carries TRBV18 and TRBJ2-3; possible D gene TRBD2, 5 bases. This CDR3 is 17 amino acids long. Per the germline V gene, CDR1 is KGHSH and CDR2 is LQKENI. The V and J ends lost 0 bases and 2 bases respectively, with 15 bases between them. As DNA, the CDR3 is TGTGCCAGCTCACCACCGAAGGGAGCCCCTACCACAGATACGCAGTATTTT. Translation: CASSPPKGAPTTDTQYF.

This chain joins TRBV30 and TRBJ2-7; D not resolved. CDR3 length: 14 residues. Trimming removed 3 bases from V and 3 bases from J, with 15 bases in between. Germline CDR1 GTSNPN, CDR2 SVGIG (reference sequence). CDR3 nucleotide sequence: TGTGCCTGGAGCGAGGCAGCGATTGACTACGAGCAGTACTTC. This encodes CAWSEAAIDYEQYF.

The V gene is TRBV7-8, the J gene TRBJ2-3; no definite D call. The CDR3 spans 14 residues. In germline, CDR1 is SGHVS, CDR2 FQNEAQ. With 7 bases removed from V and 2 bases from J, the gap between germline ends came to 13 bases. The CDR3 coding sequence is TGTGCCAGCAATCTCGAAGTAGTCACAGATACGCAGTATTTT. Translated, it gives CASNLEVVTDTQYF. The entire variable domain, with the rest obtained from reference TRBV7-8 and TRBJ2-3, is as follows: GAGVSQSPRYKVAKRGQDVALRCDPISGHVSLFWYQQALGQGPEFLTYFQNEAQLDKSGLPSDRFFAERPEGSVSTLKIQRTQQEDSAVYLCASNLEVVTDTQYFGPGTRLTVL.

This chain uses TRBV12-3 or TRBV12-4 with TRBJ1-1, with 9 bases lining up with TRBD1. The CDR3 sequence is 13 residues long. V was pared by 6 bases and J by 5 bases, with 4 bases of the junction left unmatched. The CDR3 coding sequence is TGTGCCAGCAGGGGACAGGGAGGGACTGAAGCTTTCTTT. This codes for CASRGQGGTEAFF.

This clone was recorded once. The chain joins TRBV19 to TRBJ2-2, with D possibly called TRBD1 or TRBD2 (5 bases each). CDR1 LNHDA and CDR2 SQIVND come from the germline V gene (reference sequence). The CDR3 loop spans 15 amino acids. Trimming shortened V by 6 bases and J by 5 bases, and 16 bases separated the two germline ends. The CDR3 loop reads CASREAGLWTGELFF. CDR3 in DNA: TGTGCCAGTAGGGAGGCAGGGTTATGGACCGGGGAGCTGTTTTTT.

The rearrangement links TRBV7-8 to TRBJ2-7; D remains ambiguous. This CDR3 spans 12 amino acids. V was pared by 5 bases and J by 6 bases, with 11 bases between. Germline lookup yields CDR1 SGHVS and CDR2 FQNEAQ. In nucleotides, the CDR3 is TGTGCCAGCAGCCCCTCCCCGCCCGAGCAGTACTTC. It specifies CASSPSPPEQYF.

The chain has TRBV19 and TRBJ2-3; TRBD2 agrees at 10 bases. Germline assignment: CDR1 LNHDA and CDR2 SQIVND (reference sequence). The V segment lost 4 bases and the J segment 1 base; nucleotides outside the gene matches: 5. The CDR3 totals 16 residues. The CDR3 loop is CASSKQSGRGTDTQYF. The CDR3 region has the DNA TGTGCCAGTAGTAAACAGAGCGGGAGGGGCACAGATACGCAGTATTTT.

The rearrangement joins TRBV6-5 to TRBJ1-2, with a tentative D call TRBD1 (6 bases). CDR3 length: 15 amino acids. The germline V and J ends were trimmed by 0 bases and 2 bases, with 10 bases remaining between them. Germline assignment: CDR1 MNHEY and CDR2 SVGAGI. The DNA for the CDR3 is TGTGCCAGCAGTTACTCGATTCAGGGGAACTATGGCTACACCTTC. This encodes CASSYSIQGNYGYTF.

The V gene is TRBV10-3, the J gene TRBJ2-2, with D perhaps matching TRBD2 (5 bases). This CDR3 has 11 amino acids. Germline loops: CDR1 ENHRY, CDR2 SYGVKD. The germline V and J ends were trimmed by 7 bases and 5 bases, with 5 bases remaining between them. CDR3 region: CAITGTGELFF. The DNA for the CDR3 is TGTGCCATCACGGGGACCGGGGAGCTGTTTTTT.

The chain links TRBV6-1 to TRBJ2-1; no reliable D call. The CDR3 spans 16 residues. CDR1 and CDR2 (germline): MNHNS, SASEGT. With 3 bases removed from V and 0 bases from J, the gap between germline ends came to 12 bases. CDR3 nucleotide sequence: TGTGCCAGCAGTGAGAGGATGAGGAGCTCCTACAATGAGCAGTTCTTC. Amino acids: CASSERMRSSYNEQFF.

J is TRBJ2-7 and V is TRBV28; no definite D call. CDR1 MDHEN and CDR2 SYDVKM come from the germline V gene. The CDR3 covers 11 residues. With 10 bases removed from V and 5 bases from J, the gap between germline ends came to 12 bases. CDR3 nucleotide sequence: TGTGCCACACTGAGAGTAGACGAGCAGTACTTC. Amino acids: CATLRVDEQYF.

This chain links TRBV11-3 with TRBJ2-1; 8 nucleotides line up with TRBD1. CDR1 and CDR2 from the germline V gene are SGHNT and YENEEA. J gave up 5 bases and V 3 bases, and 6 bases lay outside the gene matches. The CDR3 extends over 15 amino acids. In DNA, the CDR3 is TGTGCCAGCAGCTTCGACAGGGGAAGGAACAATGAGCAGTTCTTC. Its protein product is CASSFDRGRNNEQFF. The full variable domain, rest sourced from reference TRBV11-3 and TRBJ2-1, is EAGVVQSPRYKIIEKKQPVAFWCNPISGHNTLYWYLQNLGQGPELLIRYENEEAVDDSQLPKDRFSAERLKGVDSTLKIQPAELGDSAVYLCASSFDRGRNNEQFFGPGTRLTVL.

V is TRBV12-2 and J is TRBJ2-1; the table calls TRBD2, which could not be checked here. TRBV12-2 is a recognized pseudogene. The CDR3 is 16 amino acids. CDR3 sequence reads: CASRPRGLAPYNEQFF. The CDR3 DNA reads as TGTGCAAGTCGCCCCAGGGGACTAGCCCCCTACAATGAGCAGTTCTTC.

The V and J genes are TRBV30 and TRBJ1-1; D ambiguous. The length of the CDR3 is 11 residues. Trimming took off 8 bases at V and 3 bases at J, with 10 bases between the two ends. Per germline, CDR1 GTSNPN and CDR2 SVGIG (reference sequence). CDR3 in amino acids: CAGLLYTEAFF. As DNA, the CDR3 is TGTGCCGGCCTTTTGTACACTGAAGCTTTCTTT. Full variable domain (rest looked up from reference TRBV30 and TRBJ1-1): SQTIHQWPATLVQPVGSPLSLECTVEGTSNPNLYWYRQAAGRGLQLLFYSVGIGQISSEVPQNLSASRPQDRQFILSSKKLLLSDSGFYLCAGLLYTEAFFGQGTRLTVV.

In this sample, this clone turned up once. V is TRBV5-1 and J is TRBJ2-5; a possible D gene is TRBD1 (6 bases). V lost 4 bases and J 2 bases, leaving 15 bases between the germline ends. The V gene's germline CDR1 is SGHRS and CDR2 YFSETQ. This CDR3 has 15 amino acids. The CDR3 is CASSLTGTKQETQYF. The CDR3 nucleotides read TGCGCCAGCAGCCTGACCGGGACAAAACAAGAGACCCAGTACTTC.

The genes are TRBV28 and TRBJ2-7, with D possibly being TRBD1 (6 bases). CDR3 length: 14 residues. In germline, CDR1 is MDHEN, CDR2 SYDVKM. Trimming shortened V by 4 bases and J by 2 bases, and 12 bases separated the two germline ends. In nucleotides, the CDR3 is TGTGCCAGCAGTTCACCGACAGGCACCTACGAGCAGTACTTC. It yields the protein CASSSPTGTYEQYF.

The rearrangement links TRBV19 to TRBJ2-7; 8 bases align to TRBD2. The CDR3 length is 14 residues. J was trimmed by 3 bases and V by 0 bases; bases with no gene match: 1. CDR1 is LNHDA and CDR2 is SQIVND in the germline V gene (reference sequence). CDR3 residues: CASSIEGLDYEQYF. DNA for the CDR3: TGTGCCAGTAGTATAGAGGGACTAGACTACGAGCAGTACTTC.

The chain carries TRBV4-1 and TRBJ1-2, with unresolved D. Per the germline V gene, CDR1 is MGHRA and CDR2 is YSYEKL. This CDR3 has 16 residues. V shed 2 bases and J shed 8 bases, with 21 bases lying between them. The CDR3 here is CASSQNPSGPPPGYTF. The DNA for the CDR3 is TGCGCCAGCAGCCAAAATCCGTCCGGACCTCCGCCAGGCTACACCTTC.